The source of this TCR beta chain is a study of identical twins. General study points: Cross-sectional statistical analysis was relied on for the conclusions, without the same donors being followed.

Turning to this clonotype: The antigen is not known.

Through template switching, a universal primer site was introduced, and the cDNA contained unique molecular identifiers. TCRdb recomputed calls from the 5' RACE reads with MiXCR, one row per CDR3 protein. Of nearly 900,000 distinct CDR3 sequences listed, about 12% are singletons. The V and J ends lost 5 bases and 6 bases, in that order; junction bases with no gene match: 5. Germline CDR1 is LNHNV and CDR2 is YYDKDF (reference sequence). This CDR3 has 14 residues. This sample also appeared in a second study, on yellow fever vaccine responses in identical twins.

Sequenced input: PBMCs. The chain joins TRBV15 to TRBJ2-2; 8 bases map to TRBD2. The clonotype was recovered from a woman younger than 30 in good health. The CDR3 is CATSSGGAAGELFF. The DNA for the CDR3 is TGTGCCACCAGCTCGGGAGGGGCGGCCGGGGAGCTGTTTTTT.